This TCR beta chain came from a study of beta chain features in type 1 diabetes. Sorted cells reached over 95% purity in every population. Germline CDR1 and CDR2: LNHNV and YYDKDF (reference sequence). The V end lost 0 bases, the J end lost 1 base, and 9 bases lay between the germline ends. The CDR3 is 15 residues long. Reverse transcribing all isolated RNA meant expressed TCRB transcripts were sequenced. Clones were sequenced by immunoSEQ multiplex PCR, and TCRdb holds only the in-frame ones, with some missing. The sample comprises roughly 300,000 clones, over 11% of which are singletons, and about 0.016% rests with the top ten. This clone was counted between two and nine times. Its antigen is currently unknown. The study, taken as a whole, reports: When Type 1 diabetes patients were examined, their TCRB CDR3s proved moderately but significantly shorter in all four CD4+ subsets.

Sequencing used naive CD4+ T cells from blood. The rearrangement links TRBV15 to TRBJ2-5, with D perhaps matching TRBD1 (5 bases). This sequence originates from a man aged 25 to 45 with type 1 diabetes. CDR3 DNA sequence: TGTGCCACCAGCAGAGATCTGGGGCCCCAAGAGACCCAGTACTTC. As protein: CATSRDLGPQETQYF. Combining the CDR3 with reference TRBV15 and TRBJ2-5 gives the whole variable domain DAMVIQNPRYQVTQFGKPVTLSCSQTLNHNVMYWYQQKSSQAPKLLFHYYDKDFNNEADTPDNFQSRRPNTSFCFLDIRSPGLGDTAMYLCATSRDLGPQETQYFGPGTRLLVL.